Shown below are 18 T cell receptor beta chains from a single sample sequenced in a study of persistence of HIV-infected CD4 T cells. Nonspecific anti-CD3/anti-CD28 bead stimulation represents the broad CD4+ T cell repertoire. Sorting of responding CD4+ T cells relied on upregulated CD40 ligand together with CD69. These receptors have no known antigen. The libraries were made with immunoSEQ version 4 in survey mode. The table came from immunoSEQ multiplex PCR; TCRdb's copy has only in-frame clones and leaves some out. The repertoire consists of more than 30,000 clones, with over 80% occurring once and the leading ten covering about 1.3%. The sample consisted of CD4+ T cells sorted from PBMCs after approximately 19-hour stimulation, taken from a patient who received antiretroviral therapy. These receptor sequences come from an adult man with HIV who was CMV-seropositive.

The chain combines TRBV19 with TRBJ1-1; the D is unclear. The germline CDR1 and CDR2 sequences are LNHDA and SQIVND (reference sequence). This CDR3 spans 16 amino acids. V was clipped by 3 bases and J by 1 base, with 15 bases between them. This chain's CDR3 is CASSIRAPRENTEAFF. DNA of the CDR3: TGTGCCAGTAGTATTAGAGCCCCGCGGGAGAACACTGAAGCTTTCTTT.

V gene TRBV27 combines with J gene TRBJ1-4, with 9 bases aligning to TRBD1. V lost 8 bases, J lost 7 bases, and 14 bases stayed unmatched. Germline CDR1 reads MNHEY; CDR2 reads SMNVEV (reference sequence). This CDR3 has 16 residues. CDR3 loop: CASAGLWTGEREKLFF. The CDR3 bases are TGTGCCAGCGCAGGACTATGGACAGGGGAGCGTGAAAAACTGTTTTTT.

The J gene is TRBJ2-7, the V gene TRBV5-1; D remains unclear. V dropped 0 bases and J dropped 5 bases, with 9 bases sitting between them. CDR3 length: 13 amino acids. Germline values: CDR1 SGHRS, CDR2 YFSETQ. CDR3 protein: CASSLGLADEQYF. CDR3 bases: TGCGCCAGCAGCTTGGGGTTGGCGGACGAGCAGTACTTC.

The genes are TRBV18 and TRBJ2-2; no clear D. V was shortened by 3 bases and J by 6 bases, with 23 bases between the two germline ends. This CDR3 region has 18 residues. The germline CDR1 and CDR2 sequences are KGHSH and LQKENI. The CDR3 DNA reads as TGTGCCAGCTCACCTACAAAGGCGTCTCCTCTGGGATCCGGGGAGCTGTTTTTT. Translating it yields CASSPTKASPLGSGELFF.

The J gene is TRBJ2-3, the V gene TRBV16; a possible D gene is TRBD1 (5 bases). Germline loops: CDR1 KGHSY, CDR2 FQNENV. The V and J ends lost 0 bases and 6 bases respectively, with 16 bases between them. CDR3 length equals 16 residues. This CDR3 is CASSQSLAGKLDTQYF. The CDR3 DNA reads as TGTGCCAGCAGCCAATCGCTTGCAGGGAAATTGGATACGCAGTATTTT.

V usage is TRBV28 and J usage is TRBJ1-5, with 7 nucleotides matching TRBD1. V shed 10 bases, J shed 2 bases, and the junction held 11 bases outside the gene matches. CDR1 MDHEN and CDR2 SYDVKM come from the germline V gene. The CDR3 is made up of 15 amino acids. CDR3 coding DNA: TGTGCCATACTAAGAGGGGGCGGCGGCAATCAGCCCCAGCATTTT. Translating it yields CAILRGGGGNQPQHF.

This clone was detected only once. V is TRBV29-1 and J is TRBJ1-4; D not certain. Germline V gene lookup returns CDR1 SQVTM and CDR2 ANQGSEA. Trimming pared 0 bases from V and 2 bases from J, leaving 16 bases between. The CDR3 has 17 amino acids. For the CDR3, the DNA is TGCAGCGTTGAAGATCTTCAAGCCGGGGTGACTAATGAAAAACTGTTTTTT. As protein: CSVEDLQAGVTNEKLFF.

The J gene is TRBJ2-7, the V gene TRBV30; TRBD1 is a possible D gene (6 bases). V was trimmed by 1 base and J by 7 bases, leaving 14 bases between them. Germline CDR1 reads GTSNPN; CDR2 reads SVGIG (reference sequence). The CDR3 contains 13 residues. CDR3 DNA: TGTGCCTGGAGTGGACAGGTCAAGGGTGAGCAGTACTTC. Encoded protein: CAWSGQVKGEQYF.

The rearrangement uses TRBV5-6 and TRBJ2-3, with D perhaps TRBD1 (5 bases). This CDR3 spans 15 amino acids. The germline gives CDR1 SGHDT, CDR2 YYEEEE. Trimming took off 0 bases at V and 3 bases at J, with 11 bases between the two ends. The CDR3 spells CASSLGWGTTDTQYF. CDR3 nucleotides: TGTGCCAGCAGCTTGGGATGGGGCACGACAGATACGCAGTATTTT.

CDR3 DNA: TGCAGTGCTCGTGACAGGGACAATCAGCCCCAGCATTTT. The encoded protein is CSARDRDNQPQHF. V is TRBV20-1 and J is TRBJ1-5; 7 bases are shared with TRBD1. The CDR3 runs to 13 residues. V was pared by 5 bases and J by 3 bases, with 4 bases of the junction left unmatched. Looked up from germline, CDR1 is DFQATT and CDR2 is SNEGSKA (reference sequence).

This clone has a single count. This chain connects TRBV6-1 to TRBJ1-4; tentatively, D is TRBD1 (5 bases). CDR1 is MNHNS, CDR2 SASEGT, per germline. The ends were cut back, 3 bases at V and 6 bases at J, with 11 bases in the middle. The CDR3 spans 14 residues. CDR3 bases: TGTGCCAGCAGTGATAGAAGACAGCATGAAAAACTGTTTTTT. It yields the protein CASSDRRQHEKLFF.

The rearrangement links TRBV12-3 or TRBV12-4 to TRBJ1-2; D perhaps matches TRBD1 (5 bases). The CDR3 spans 12 residues. V lost 2 bases to trimming and J lost 5 bases, with 6 bases between them. CDR3 sequence reads: CASSLRGYGYTF. The CDR3 nucleotides read TGTGCCAGCAGTTTAAGGGGATATGGCTACACCTTC.

The chain employs TRBV5-6 and TRBJ1-2; maybe TRBD1 (6 bases). Germline V gene data show CDR1 as SGHDT and CDR2 as YYEEEE. V was shortened by 7 bases and J by 7 bases, with 20 bases between the two germline ends. The CDR3 runs 14 residues. CDR3 in amino acids: CASATGGAKGGYTF. CDR3 coding DNA: TGTGCCAGCGCCACCGGGGGGGCTAAGGGTGGCTACACCTTC. Complete variable domain (other parts from reference TRBV5-6 and TRBJ1-2): DAGVTQSPTHLIKTRGQQVTLRCSPKSGHDTVSWYQQALGQGPQFIFQYYEEEERQRGNFPDRFSGHQFPNYSSELNVNALLLGDSALYLCASATGGAKGGYTFGSGTRLTVV.

This clone was detected only once. The chain recombines TRBV6-5 with TRBJ2-1; D not certain. Trimming cost V 1 base and J 3 bases, with 13 bases left between them. In germline, CDR1 is MNHEY, CDR2 SVGAGI. The CDR3 has 16 residues. The CDR3 protein is CASSYLAGKFYNEQFF. The CDR3 DNA follows: TGTGCCAGCAGTTACTTAGCCGGAAAATTCTACAATGAGCAGTTCTTC.

The chain links TRBV7-6 to TRBJ1-1, with TRBD1 as a possible D gene (5 bases). The CDR3 consists of 14 residues. Germline V CDR1 and CDR2: SGHVS, FNYEAQ. V gave up 5 bases and J gave up 4 bases, with 14 bases separating them. This CDR3 reads CASSPLTGGTEAFF. The CDR3 DNA reads as TGTGCCAGCAGCCCCCTGACCGGGGGCACTGAAGCTTTCTTT.

The chain has TRBV7-6 and TRBJ2-6; TRBD2 is a possible D gene (6 bases). V was pared by 3 bases and J by 0 bases, with 9 bases between. Germline CDR1 reads SGHVS; CDR2 reads FNYEAQ. The CDR3 runs 16 residues. In nucleotides, the CDR3 is TGTGCCAGCAGCTTCGTGGGAGGCTCTGGGGCCAACGTCCTGACTTTC. As protein: CASSFVGGSGANVLTF. The full variable domain, with the rest looked up from reference TRBV7-6 and TRBJ2-6, is GAGVSQSPRYKVTKRGQDVALRCDPISGHVSLYWYRQALGQGPEFLTYFNYEAQQDKSGLPNDRFSAERPEGSISTLTIQRTEQRDSAMYRCASSFVGGSGANVLTFGAGSRLTVL.

The rearrangement joins TRBV27 to TRBJ2-1; D ambiguous. The CDR3 is 14 residues long. The germline V and J ends were trimmed by 5 bases and 6 bases, with 14 bases remaining between them. CDR1 MNHEY and CDR2 SMNVEV come from the germline V gene (reference sequence). The CDR3 here is CASSRLGEGNEQFF. For the CDR3, the DNA is TGTGCCAGCAGTCGACTTGGGGAAGGCAATGAGCAGTTCTTC.

The J gene is TRBJ2-7, the V gene TRBV6-6; D is unclear. In germline, CDR1 is MNHNY, CDR2 SVGAGI (reference sequence). The CDR3 has 12 amino acids. The V end lost 6 bases, the J end lost 3 bases, and 9 bases lay between the germline ends. CDR3 protein: CASSPGFYEQYF. DNA of the CDR3: TGTGCCAGCAGCCCCGGATTCTACGAGCAGTACTTC.